This is a list of T cell receptor beta chains from one sample in a study of blood T cell repertoires in COVID-19. Repertoires were generated with immunoSEQ multiplex PCR, while TCRdb's copy carries only in-frame clones and drops some. The sample yields about 280,000 clones, about 86% seen once. Sequenced sample: peripheral blood. Every receptor here comes from an older woman with COVID-19, enrolled during active disease. The CDR3 runs from the conserved cysteine through the conserved F or W. A D gene is named only where the DNA matches it firmly. Size tells how often a clone was seen (once, few, many) or the class of an expanded clone, and some rows leave it out.

v_call	d_call	j_call	clone_size	cdr3_aa	cdr3_nt
TRBV11-3	TRBD2	TRBJ2-2	-	CASSLGGTSGLHTGELFF	TGTGCCAGCAGCTTAGGGGGGACTAGCGGGCTTCACACCGGGGAGCTGTTTTTT
TRBV7-8	-	TRBJ1-6	-	CASSLAGTGYNSPLHF	TGTGCCAGCAGCTTAGCGGGAACAGGGTATAATTCACCCCTCCACTTT
TRBV9	-	TRBJ2-1	-	CASSVATEDEQFF	TGTGCCAGCAGCGTAGCTACCGAGGATGAGCAGTTCTTC
TRBV28	-	TRBJ1-3	once	CASIGTLGAPGNTIYF	TGTGCCAGCATCGGAACGTTAGGGGCCCCAGGAAACACCATATATTTT
TRBV4-2	-	TRBJ1-5	-	CASSQPGFNQPQHF	TGTGCCAGCAGCCAACCGGGATTTAATCAGCCCCAGCATTTT
TRBV21-1	-	TRBJ2-7	-	CASSYYKGQFYEQYF	TGTGCCAGCAGCTACTACAAAGGCCAGTTTTACGAGCAGTACTTC
TRBV6-5	TRBD2	TRBJ2-5	-	CASSYGRGGEETQYF	TGTGCCAGCAGTTATGGGCGGGGGGGCGAAGAGACCCAGTACTTC
TRBV5-4	TRBD2	TRBJ2-5	-	CASGTKGRLAAGKKETQYF	TGTGCCAGCGGAACTAAAGGGAGACTAGCGGCAGGGAAGAAAGAGACCCAGTACTTC
TRBV5-1	-	TRBJ2-3	-	CASSLGTISDTQYF	TGCGCCAGCAGCCTCGGGACAATTTCAGATACGCAGTATTTT
TRBV18	-	TRBJ1-1	-	CASSPQGIAEAFF	TGTGCCAGCTCACCACAGGGGATCGCTGAAGCTTTCTTT
TRBV12-3/TRBV12-4	-	TRBJ1-2	-	CASSPQGYGYTF	TGTGCCAGCAGTCCTCAGGGCTATGGCTACACCTTC
TRBV9	-	TRBJ2-3	-	CASSVRGFTDTQYF	TGTGCCAGCAGCGTAAGAGGATTCACAGATACGCAGTATTTT
TRBV6-4	-	TRBJ2-1	-	CASSDSGLAGNEQFF	TGTGCCAGCAGTGACTCTGGCCTGGCGGGCAATGAGCAGTTCTTC
TRBV30	-	TRBJ2-2	few	CAWSEAVTTGELFF	TGTGCCTGGAGTGAGGCGGTGACCACCGGGGAGCTGTTTTTT
TRBV9	-	TRBJ2-1	-	CASSPHGGPDNEQFF	TGTGCCAGCAGCCCTCACGGGGGGCCAGACAATGAGCAGTTCTTC
TRBV6-5	-	TRBJ2-2	-	CASSYFPRDTGELFF	TGTGCCAGCAGTTATTTTCCCCGGGACACCGGGGAGCTGTTTTTT
TRBV2	-	TRBJ2-3	-	CASRAQPIGTDTQYF	TGTGCCAGCAGGGCACAGCCAATTGGCACAGATACGCAGTATTTT
TRBV4-2	-	TRBJ1-2	once	CASSQDRGSEDGYTF	TGTGCCAGCAGCCAAGACAGGGGTTCCGAAGATGGCTACACCTTC
TRBV10-3	-	TRBJ2-7	-	CAIRDRDNLLYEQYF	TGTGCCATCAGAGACCGGGACAACTTACTTTACGAGCAGTACTTC
TRBV5-1	TRBD1	TRBJ1-1	-	CASSGDRADTEAFF	TGCGCCAGCAGCGGGGACAGGGCGGACACTGAAGCTTTCTTT
TRBV2	TRBD1	TRBJ1-1	-	CARGQRNTEAFF	TGTGCCAGGGGACAGCGGAACACTGAAGCTTTCTTT
TRBV9	-	TRBJ1-5	-	CASSPSTGQPQHF	TGTGCCAGCAGCCCCTCGACGGGGCAGCCCCAGCATTTT
TRBV5-5	-	TRBJ2-1	-	CASSPQDSLRYNEQFF	TGTGCCAGCAGCCCCCAGGACAGTCTGAGGTACAATGAGCAGTTCTTC
TRBV18	-	TRBJ1-1	-	CASSPQDRNTEAFF	TGTGCCAGCTCACCCCAGGACAGAAACACTGAAGCTTTCTTT
TRBV12-5	TRBD1	TRBJ2-1	once	CASGPGQRQGPRSYNEQFF	TGTGCTAGTGGTCCCGGCCAGAGACAGGGCCCGCGCTCCTACAATGAGCAGTTCTTC